A selection of T cell receptor beta chains follows, all from one sample in a study of blood T cells in healthy people across ages. TCRdb re-called the 5' RACE reads through MiXCR, storing one row per CDR3 protein. The sample consists of 800,000 to 950,000 distinct CDR3 sequences, roughly 48% of them appearing once. The sequencing input was blood. The receptors were sampled from a man aged 30 to 45 in good health. The CDR3 runs from the conserved cysteine through the conserved F or W. D genes are given only for firm matches. Expanded clones get a size class; other rows say once, few or many, or leave the size out.

J gene | V gene | clone size | D gene | CDR3 protein | CDR3 DNA
TRBJ1-1 | TRBV25-1 | few | - | CASRGLNTEAFF | TGTGCCAGCCGGGGCTTGAACACTGAAGCTTTCTTT
TRBJ2-5 | TRBV11-2 | - | - | CASSLGHRVWEQYF | TGTGCCAGCAGCTTAGGACACAGGGTTTGGGAGCAGTACTTC
TRBJ2-7 | TRBV20-1 | - | TRBD1 | CSAIGDRDNEQYF | TGCAGTGCGATCGGGGACAGGGACAACGAGCAGTACTTC
TRBJ2-6 | TRBV20-1 | once | - | CSAQTQPGANVLTF | TGCAGTGCCCAGACGCAGCCTGGGGCCAACGTCCTGACTTTC
TRBJ2-2 | TRBV4-1 | - | - | CASSHMHTGELFF | TGCGCCAGCAGCCATATGCACACCGGGGAGCTGTTTTTT
TRBJ2-1 | TRBV12-3/TRBV12-4 | few | - | CASSIPTVAQYEQFF | TGTGCCAGCAGCATTCCGACAGTCGCGCAATACGAGCAGTTCTTC
TRBJ2-5 | TRBV20-1 | - | - | CSASLAYQETQYF | TGCAGTGCTAGTTTGGCGTACCAAGAGACCCAGTACTTC
TRBJ1-2 | TRBV5-6 | - | - | CASSRRAGYTF | TGTGCCAGCAGCCGTCGGGCGGGCTACACCTTC
TRBJ2-3 | TRBV4-2 | few | - | CASSQDHRGGGADTQYF | TGTGCCAGCAGCCAAGACCATCGGGGAGGGGGGGCAGATACGCAGTATTTT
TRBJ2-3 | TRBV2 | - | - | CASSALPGPTDTQYF | TGTGCCAGCAGCGCTCTTCCGGGGCCCACAGATACGCAGTATTTT
TRBJ2-2 | TRBV11-3 | many | - | CASSRLQGSGELFF | TGTGCCAGCAGCCGACTACAGGGATCCGGGGAGCTGTTTTTT
TRBJ2-7 | TRBV28 | many | TRBD2 | CASGPTGGTYEQYF | TGTGCCAGCGGACCCACCGGGGGGACCTACGAGCAGTACTTC
TRBJ2-7 | TRBV3-1 | few | TRBD2 | CASSQELAGAHEQYF | TGTGCCAGCAGCCAAGAACTAGCGGGGGCCCACGAGCAGTACTTC
TRBJ2-7 | TRBV28 | - | - | CASSQNGAGQTYEQYF | TGTGCCAGCAGTCAGAACGGGGCGGGTCAAACCTACGAGCAGTACTTC
TRBJ2-6 | TRBV20-1 | - | - | CSATSGDSGANVLTF | TGCAGTGCTACCTCAGGGGACTCTGGGGCCAACGTCCTGACTTTC
TRBJ1-4 | TRBV7-2 | once | TRBD1 | CASSLGDRIGEKLFF | TGTGCCAGCAGCTTAGGGGACAGGATAGGAGAAAAACTGTTTTTT
TRBJ1-4 | TRBV5-1 | - | - | CASSSTNYRTTNEKLFF | TGCGCCAGCAGCTCAACGAATTACAGAACAACTAATGAAAAACTGTTTTTT
TRBJ2-7 | TRBV28 | - | TRBD2 | CASSQVAGGIGEQYF | TGTGCCAGCAGCCAAGTAGCGGGGGGTATTGGCGAGCAGTACTTC
TRBJ1-1 | TRBV29-1 | - | - | CSVGTILNTEAFF | TGCAGCGTGGGGACAATTCTGAACACTGAAGCTTTCTTT
TRBJ2-1 | TRBV6-2/TRBV6-3 | - | TRBD2 | CTSSYRSGGYPNEQFF | TGTACCAGCAGTTACCGAAGCGGGGGCTACCCCAATGAGCAGTTCTTC
TRBJ2-7 | TRBV7-2 | few | - | CASSSATRYEQYF | TGTGCCAGCAGCTCCGCGACCCGATACGAGCAGTACTTC
TRBJ2-7 | TRBV6-2/TRBV6-3 | few | - | CASSYGRHSGGDEQYF | TGTGCCAGCAGTTACGGCAGACATTCAGGTGGAGACGAGCAGTACTTC
TRBJ2-7 | TRBV27 | few | - | CASSHEFSYEQYF | TGTGCCAGCAGCCACGAATTTTCCTACGAGCAGTACTTC
TRBJ2-3 | TRBV12-3/TRBV12-4 | few | - | CASDGGNIDTQYF | TGTGCCAGCGATGGGGGGAATATAGATACGCAGTATTTT
TRBJ1-2 | TRBV7-9 | many | - | CASSLVLGYTF | TGTGCCAGCAGCCTGGTGCTGGGCTACACCTTC
TRBJ2-7 | TRBV5-1 | - | - | CASSLGAGAAGEQYF | TGCGCCAGCAGCTTGGGGGCGGGCGCTGCAGGCGAGCAGTACTTC
TRBJ1-1 | TRBV29-1 | - | - | CSVGKQGNTEAFF | TGCAGCGTGGGGAAACAGGGAAACACTGAAGCTTTCTTT
TRBJ2-1 | TRBV2 | - | TRBD2 | CASLAGGNNEQFF | TGTGCCAGCCTAGCGGGGGGAAACAATGAGCAGTTCTTC
TRBJ2-3 | TRBV27 | - | - | CASSRYGAPDTQYF | TGTGCCAGCTCCCGATACGGGGCCCCAGATACGCAGTATTTT
TRBJ1-1 | TRBV12-5 | - | - | CASGREATNTEAFF | TGTGCTAGTGGACGTGAGGCGACGAACACTGAAGCTTTCTTT
TRBJ1-1 | TRBV27 | - | - | CASRAGTSVNTEAFF | TGTGCCAGCCGGGCCGGCACATCGGTGAACACTGAAGCTTTCTTT
TRBJ1-5 | TRBV24-1 | - | - | CATSDLGDGQPQHF | TGTGCCACCAGTGATTTAGGGGACGGGCAGCCCCAGCATTTT
TRBJ2-7 | TRBV7-2 | few | - | CASSGANSYEQYF | TGTGCCAGCAGCGGGGCGAACAGCTACGAGCAGTACTTC
TRBJ1-5 | TRBV27 | - | - | CASSPGFSNQPQHF | TGTGCCAGCAGTCCAGGGTTTAGCAATCAGCCCCAGCATTTT
TRBJ2-2 | TRBV4-1 | - | TRBD1 | CASSQQTGAGRNTGELFF | TGCGCCAGCAGCCAACAGACAGGGGCTGGGAGGAACACCGGGGAGCTGTTTTTT
TRBJ2-5 | TRBV6-1 | - | TRBD1 | CAVRVGDRVHNEQYF | TGTGCCGTCCGCGTGGGGGACAGGGTCCACAATGAGCAGTACTTC
TRBJ1-3 | TRBV9 | - | TRBD1 | CASSTTGDRAGNTIYF | TGTGCCAGCAGCACAACCGGGGACAGGGCTGGAAACACCATATATTTT
TRBJ2-1 | TRBV28 | few | - | CASSPLAGSKFF | TGTGCCAGCAGTCCCCTGGCAGGGAGTAAGTTCTTC
TRBJ2-1 | TRBV4-1 | few | - | CASSQEGGWDNEQFF | TGCGCCAGCAGCCAAGAGGGGGGCTGGGACAATGAGCAGTTCTTC
TRBJ2-5 | TRBV3-1 | - | - | CASSQEVSGTQYF | TGTGCCAGCAGCCAAGAAGTAAGCGGGACCCAGTACTTC
TRBJ1-1 | TRBV7-2 | - | TRBD1 | CASSPSHLRQGVGTEAFF | TGTGCCAGCAGCCCGTCCCACCTTAGACAGGGGGTTGGCACTGAAGCTTTCTTT
TRBJ2-3 | TRBV10-3 | - | - | CAISLTGGSTDTQYF | TGTGCCATCAGCCTGACCGGGGGTAGCACAGATACGCAGTATTTT
TRBJ1-2 | TRBV10-3 | - | - | CAISDFRDGYGYTF | TGTGCCATCAGTGATTTCAGGGACGGTTATGGCTACACCTTC
TRBJ2-3 | TRBV30 | few | - | CAWSEGRGTQYF | TGTGCCTGGAGTGAAGGACGAGGTACGCAGTATTTT
TRBJ1-5 | TRBV7-2 | - | - | CASSLETGYSQPQHF | TGTGCCAGCAGCTTGGAAACAGGGTACAGTCAGCCCCAGCATTTT
TRBJ1-5 | TRBV6-2/TRBV6-3 | few | TRBD1 | CASSYLRTGRNNQPQHF | TGTGCCAGCAGTTACCTCCGGACAGGGAGGAACAATCAGCCCCAGCATTTT
TRBJ2-7 | TRBV7-9 | - | - | CASSSRVDEQYF | TGTGCCAGCAGCTCCAGGGTCGACGAGCAGTACTTC
TRBJ1-1 | TRBV4-3 | once | - | CASSSRDTLNTEAFF | TGCGCCAGCAGCAGCCGGGACACGTTGAACACTGAAGCTTTCTTT
TRBJ2-7 | TRBV7-3 | - | - | CASSRDGGNEQYF | TGTGCCAGCAGCCGGGACGGGGGCAATGAGCAGTACTTC
TRBJ2-7 | TRBV9 | - | TRBD1 | CASSVTGTGPDEQYF | TGTGCCAGCAGCGTAACCGGGACAGGGCCCGACGAGCAGTACTTC
TRBJ1-2 | TRBV7-2 | - | TRBD1 | CASSLVRGSLNYGYTF | TGTGCCAGCAGCTTAGTCAGGGGGAGCTTAAACTATGGCTACACCTTC
TRBJ1-5 | TRBV7-9 | - | - | CASSLGSGGAPQHF | TGTGCCAGCAGCTTAGGGTCGGGAGGGGCGCCCCAGCATTTT
TRBJ1-2 | TRBV5-1 | - | TRBD1 | CASSNNRGREGYTF | TGCGCCAGCAGCAATAACAGGGGGCGGGAAGGCTACACCTTC
TRBJ2-3 | TRBV27 | - | - | CVSSPFTDTQYF | TGTGTCAGCAGTCCCTTCACAGATACGCAGTATTTT
TRBJ2-5 | TRBV6-1 | once | TRBD1 | CASSSEGAREEIQYF | TGTGCCAGCAGTTCAGAGGGGGCTCGGGAAGAGATCCAGTACTTC
TRBJ1-4 | TRBV5-1 | - | - | CASSLENRGMGKLFF | TGCGCCAGCAGCTTGGAGAATAGAGGAATGGGAAAACTGTTTTTT
TRBJ2-1 | TRBV4-1 | - | - | CASSQGQDRQETQFF | TGCGCCAGCAGCCAAGGACAGGACCGTCAAGAGACCCAGTTCTTC
TRBJ2-5 | TRBV5-1 | - | - | CASSLFAEGSREQYF | TGCGCCAGCAGCTTGTTTGCAGAGGGGTCGCGTGAGCAGTACTTC
TRBJ2-1 | TRBV24-1 | - | - | CATSDSRQYEDEQFF | TGTGCCACCAGTGATTCTAGGCAGTATGAGGATGAGCAGTTCTTC